The rows below give T cell receptor beta chains drawn from one sample of a study of PD-1 blockade in classical Hodgkin lymphoma. Measured with immunoSEQ multiplex PCR; TCRdb has only the in-frame clones, and not every one. The repertoire holds 15,000 to 20,000 clones, with 82% as singletons. The sequencing here drew on peripheral blood mononuclear cells (PBMCs), taken before the second cycle of nivolumab. These receptors all stem from a human donor with classical Hodgkin lymphoma. Each CDR3 is given with its conserved first and last residue. Fields, in order: J gene, V gene, clone size, D gene, CDR3 DNA, CDR3 protein. The D gene is left open where the match is weak. Some rows have no size entry. The others give once, few or many, or a class for an expanded clone.

J: TRBJ1-4; V: TRBV27; size: .; D: .; DNA: TGTGCCAGCAGCCCTGTCTCGGGAAGGAATGAAAAACTGTTTTTT; CDR3: CASSPVSGRNEKLFF
J: TRBJ2-2; V: TRBV5-6; size: medium-sized; D: TRBD1; DNA: TGTGCCAGCAGCCGACAGGGACGTTCGGCCGGGGAGCTGTTTTTT; CDR3: CASSRQGRSAGELFF
J: TRBJ2-1; V: TRBV9; size: few; D: TRBD2; DNA: TGTGCCAGCAGCGTAGTAGCGGGGGGGAACAATGAGCAGTTCTTC; CDR3: CASSVVAGGNNEQFF
J: TRBJ2-1; V: TRBV5-5; size: .; D: .; DNA: TGTGCCAGCAGCTTCAGATCATCAGGTGTGGGGGCATTTAAGTTCTTC; CDR3: CASSFRSSGVGAFKFF
J: TRBJ1-2; V: TRBV11-2; size: once; D: .; DNA: TGTGCCAGCAGCCGGGGATTTAGTTCGGGTTTGGGCTACACCTTC; CDR3: CASSRGFSSGLGYTF
J: TRBJ1-1; V: TRBV7-8; size: .; D: TRBD1; DNA: TGTGCCAGCAGCTTAGCTGGGACAGGGGTGTTTGCTGAAGCTTTCTTT; CDR3: CASSLAGTGVFAEAFF
J: TRBJ2-7; V: TRBV7-3; size: .; D: .; DNA: TGTGCCAGCAGCTTAGTCGGAGCAGGGGAGGGCGAGCAGTACTTC; CDR3: CASSLVGAGEGEQYF
J: TRBJ1-3; V: TRBV9; size: .; D: .; DNA: TGTGCCAGCAGCGTAGTAGGGACTGGAAACACCATATATTTT; CDR3: CASSVVGTGNTIYF
J: TRBJ2-5; V: TRBV15; size: .; D: TRBD2; DNA: TGTGCCACCAGCCCTCGGGGGGGCGTAGAGACCCAGTACTTC; CDR3: CATSPRGGVETQYF
J: TRBJ1-6; V: TRBV30; size: .; D: .; DNA: TGTGCCTGGAGTGGTCGGACGGGGAATTCACCCCTCCACTTT; CDR3: CAWSGRTGNSPLHF
J: TRBJ1-1; V: TRBV4-1; size: once; D: TRBD1; DNA: TGCGCCAGCAGCCAAGAAGGACAGGGGGGCACTGAAGCTTTCTTT; CDR3: CASSQEGQGGTEAFF
J: TRBJ2-7; V: TRBV6-6; size: .; D: TRBD1; DNA: TGTGCCAGCAGTGTGGGACAGACCTTCTCCTACGAGCAGTACTTC; CDR3: CASSVGQTFSYEQYF
J: TRBJ2-7; V: TRBV5-4; size: .; D: TRBD2; DNA: TGTGCCAGCAGCCCCAATAGCGGGGTATACTACGAGCAGTACTTC; CDR3: CASSPNSGVYYEQYF
J: TRBJ2-5; V: TRBV19; size: medium-sized; D: TRBD2; DNA: TGTGCCAGTAGTGCTCGGGGGGGCTACGAAGAGACCCAGTACTTC; CDR3: CASSARGGYEETQYF
J: TRBJ2-2; V: TRBV6-1; size: .; D: .; DNA: TGTGCCAGCAGTGACGGCGGATACACCGGGGAGCTGTTTTTT; CDR3: CASSDGGYTGELFF
J: TRBJ2-2; V: TRBV7-6; size: .; D: TRBD1; DNA: TGTGCCAGCAGCTCACGGACAGGGACCACCGGGGAGCTGTTTTTT; CDR3: CASSSRTGTTGELFF
J: TRBJ2-7; V: TRBV4-2; size: .; D: TRBD2; DNA: TGTGCCAGCAGCCAAGAACTAGCGGGGGCGTATAGCTACGAGCAGTACTTC; CDR3: CASSQELAGAYSYEQYF
J: TRBJ2-5; V: TRBV10-3; size: .; D: .; DNA: TGTGCCATCAGTGAGTCTCAGGGTCAAGAGACCCAGTACTTC; CDR3: CAISESQGQETQYF
J: TRBJ1-6; V: TRBV15; size: once; D: .; DNA: TGTGCCACCAGCAGAGATCAGAATTCACCCCTCCACTTT; CDR3: CATSRDQNSPLHF
J: TRBJ2-2; V: TRBV9; size: .; D: .; DNA: TGTGCCAGCAGCGCCCTTATGGGACAGCGGGCCGGGGAGCTGTTTTTT; CDR3: CASSALMGQRAGELFF
J: TRBJ2-1; V: TRBV2; size: .; D: .; DNA: TGTGCCAGCGACAGGGAGGATGAGCAGTTCTTC; CDR3: CASDREDEQFF
J: TRBJ1-6; V: TRBV7-3; size: .; D: .; DNA: TGTGCCAGCAGCTTAACACGCTATAATTCACCCCTCCACTTT; CDR3: CASSLTRYNSPLHF
J: TRBJ2-2; V: TRBV6-6; size: .; D: TRBD2; DNA: TGTGCCACCTCACGTAGAGGACTAGCGGGGGCCGGGGAGCTGTTTTTT; CDR3: CATSRRGLAGAGELFF
J: TRBJ2-1; V: TRBV4-1; size: .; D: TRBD2; DNA: TGCGCCAGCAGCCAAGAGGGACTAGCGGGGGGTAATTACAATGAGCAGTTCTTC; CDR3: CASSQEGLAGGNYNEQFF
J: TRBJ2-7; V: TRBV6-5; size: .; D: TRBD1; DNA: TGTGCCAGCAGGGGACAGGGGGCTGAGCAGTACTTC; CDR3: CASRGQGAEQYF
J: TRBJ1-1; V: TRBV27; size: .; D: .; DNA: TGTGCCAGAAACTACCCCCAGGGATTTGAGACTGAAGCTTTCTTT; CDR3: CARNYPQGFETEAFF
J: TRBJ2-5; V: TRBV11-2; size: .; D: TRBD1; DNA: TGTGCCAGCAGCTTAGGGACAGGGGGTAGGCAAGAGACCCAGTACTTC; CDR3: CASSLGTGGRQETQYF
J: TRBJ2-1; V: TRBV6-5; size: .; D: .; DNA: TGTGCCAGCAGTTACTCGAACGGGAATGAGCAGTTCTTC; CDR3: CASSYSNGNEQFF
J: TRBJ2-5; V: TRBV29-1; size: .; D: TRBD2; DNA: TGCAGCGTTGGGCTAGCGGGTGGAGCGGAGACCCAGTACTTC; CDR3: CSVGLAGGAETQYF
J: TRBJ2-7; V: TRBV4-2; size: .; D: TRBD1; DNA: TGTGCCAGCAGCCAACATAACCGGGACAGAAAGATTTACGAGCAGTACTTC; CDR3: CASSQHNRDRKIYEQYF
J: TRBJ2-5; V: TRBV7-6; size: few; D: .; DNA: TGTGCCAGCAGCTCAGCACCGAGCGGCCAAGAGACCCAGTACTTC; CDR3: CASSSAPSGQETQYF
J: TRBJ1-2; V: TRBV5-6; size: once; D: .; DNA: TGTGCCAGCAGCTTGGCCGGGGCAGATAACACCTTC; CDR3: CASSLAGADNTF
J: TRBJ1-2; V: TRBV10-3; size: .; D: .; DNA: TGTGCCAGCTTCCAAGGTGGTGGCTACACCTTC; CDR3: CASFQGGGYTF
J: TRBJ2-3; V: TRBV5-8; size: .; D: .; DNA: TGTGCCAGCAGCTTGATTTCGGGGACCCGAACAGATACGCAGTATTTT; CDR3: CASSLISGTRTDTQYF
J: TRBJ2-6; V: TRBV7-9; size: medium-sized; D: .; DNA: TGTGCCAGCAGCTTACTATACGGGGCTGGGGCCAACGTCCTGACTTTC; CDR3: CASSLLYGAGANVLTF
J: TRBJ2-4; V: TRBV7-2; size: .; D: .; DNA: TGTGCCAGCAGCTCCCGATGGTGGCAGGGGACCAAAAACATTCAGTACTTC; CDR3: CASSSRWWQGTKNIQYF
J: TRBJ2-3; V: TRBV27; size: .; D: TRBD2; DNA: TGTGCCAGCAGTACCGGGACTAGCGTGACAGATACGCAGTATTTT; CDR3: CASSTGTSVTDTQYF
J: TRBJ2-7; V: TRBV27; size: .; D: .; DNA: TGTGCCAGCAGATCAGCCGGGGGCGAGCAGTACTTC; CDR3: CASRSAGGEQYF
J: TRBJ2-7; V: TRBV5-1; size: .; D: TRBD1; DNA: TGCGCCAGCAGCCCTACAAGTAGGGGGCTTCTCTCCTACGAGCAGTACTTC; CDR3: CASSPTSRGLLSYEQYF
J: TRBJ1-5; V: TRBV2; size: few; D: .; DNA: TGTGCCAGCATGCCGGGACGCCTTCGCTCCAATCAGCCCCAGCATTTT; CDR3: CASMPGRLRSNQPQHF
J: TRBJ2-3; V: TRBV27; size: few; D: .; DNA: TGTGCCAGCAGTTTACTAGCAACAGATACGCAGTATTTT; CDR3: CASSLLATDTQYF
J: TRBJ1-2; V: TRBV9; size: .; D: .; DNA: TGTGCCAGCAGCGCGCCCCCTAACTATGGCTACACCTTC; CDR3: CASSAPPNYGYTF
J: TRBJ1-1; V: TRBV5-4; size: .; D: TRBD1; DNA: TGTGCCATAACCGGGACAGGGGGCACTGAAGCTTTCTTT; CDR3: CAITGTGGTEAFF
J: TRBJ2-5; V: TRBV7-8; size: .; D: .; DNA: TGTGCCAGCAGCCCGAGACAGCAAGAGACCCAGTACTTC; CDR3: CASSPRQQETQYF
J: TRBJ1-2; V: TRBV6-5; size: .; D: .; DNA: TGTGCCAGCAGAATAGGGGATTCCGGCGGCTACACCTTC; CDR3: CASRIGDSGGYTF
J: TRBJ2-6; V: TRBV7-9; size: once; D: .; DNA: TGTGCCAGCAGCCCACTAAGCCGGGTACCGGTCCCTGGGGCCAACGTCCTGACTTTC; CDR3: CASSPLSRVPVPGANVLTF
J: TRBJ2-7; V: TRBV18; size: .; D: TRBD2; DNA: TGTGCCAGCTCAGACGATAGCGGGGGTAGCTCCTACGAGCAGTACTTC; CDR3: CASSDDSGGSSYEQYF
J: TRBJ2-7; V: TRBV4-1; size: .; D: TRBD1; DNA: TGCGCCAGCAGCCAATTAGGGGGCCGATCGAACGAGCAGTACTTC; CDR3: CASSQLGGRSNEQYF
J: TRBJ1-1; V: TRBV6-5; size: .; D: .; DNA: TGTGCCAGCATAAAACTGGGCACTGAAGCTTTCTTT; CDR3: CASIKLGTEAFF
J: TRBJ2-1; V: TRBV28; size: few; D: TRBD2; DNA: TGTGCCAGCAGTTTCTCTCAGCGGGGGGGCATATACAATGAGCAGTTCTTC; CDR3: CASSFSQRGGIYNEQFF
J: TRBJ1-2; V: TRBV9; size: .; D: .; DNA: TGTGCCAGCAGCGTAGCAGAGGGGCGGGGTGGCTACACCTTC; CDR3: CASSVAEGRGGYTF
J: TRBJ1-2; V: TRBV5-1; size: .; D: .; DNA: TGCGCCAGCAGCTCGAACTTTCGGGGGCGAGGCTACACCTTC; CDR3: CASSSNFRGRGYTF
J: TRBJ2-7; V: TRBV9; size: .; D: TRBD1; DNA: TGTGCCAGCAGCGCAACAGGGGCCTACGAGCAGTACTTC; CDR3: CASSATGAYEQYF
J: TRBJ2-5; V: TRBV11-2; size: .; D: .; DNA: TGTGCCAGCAGTCCCGGGGGAGGCCCCCAAGAGACCCAGTACTTC; CDR3: CASSPGGGPQETQYF
J: TRBJ2-3; V: TRBV5-1; size: .; D: .; DNA: TGCGCCAGCAGCGCGGGCGGGCCAGATACGCAGTATTTT; CDR3: CASSAGGPDTQYF
J: TRBJ2-7; V: TRBV5-5; size: .; D: TRBD2; DNA: TGTGCCAGCAGCTCGGAGTCTGGGACTAGCGGTAAGAGCTCCTACGAGCAGTACTTC; CDR3: CASSSESGTSGKSSYEQYF
J: TRBJ2-5; V: TRBV6-5; size: .; D: TRBD2; DNA: TGTGCCAGCAGTTTCTCCGGGACTAGCGGGGGAGAGACCCAGTACTTC; CDR3: CASSFSGTSGGETQYF